This TCR beta chain was documented in a study of blood T cell repertoires in COVID-19 (dated by TCRdb to 2019 to 2021). As for the study more broadly: The collaborator samples originated in the United States, Italy and Spain and spanned the acute and convalescent phases of COVID-19. The samples were drawn from two sources: the first 160 participants of the ongoing ImmuneRACE study, and 1,000 to 1,500 subjects contributed by 6 global collaborators. The repertoires were released in a freely available public database intended as a resource for research on the immune response to SARS-CoV-2. Subjects who had been exposed to COVID-19, were actively infected with it, or had recovered from it provided the deeply sampled blood TCRbeta repertoires that made up the dataset. HLA class I and class II types, where available, came from metadata supplied by the sample provider rather than from assay-based typing. The material from the prospective study consisted of cDNA or gDNA derived from T cells, B-cell-depleted T cells, or PBMCs. A de-identified subject ID, COVID-19 status, age in years and sex were almost always included in the sample metadata.

The germline V gene supplies CDR1 SGDLS and CDR2 YYNGEE. V is pruned by 3 bases and J by 8 bases, leaving 16 bases of the junction without a gene match. The CDR3 measures 16 amino acids from cysteine to phenylalanine. Here the CDR3 DNA is all that survives: 48 bases in frame from base 1. With regard to this clone: Its specific antigen is unknown. Base qualities were left out, and no much larger clone turns up one base away.

TCRbeta CDR3 regions were amplified from genomic DNA by means of the immunoSEQ Assay, a bias-controlled multiplex PCR. For the original study's pipeline: Within the assay, amplification of reference gene primers was used to estimate how many nucleated cells each sample contained. To quantify the absolute abundance of each unique TCRbeta CDR3 rearrangement, sequence reads were collapsed and filtered. For each sample, productive Simpson clonality was calculated as the square root of Simpson's diversity index over productive rearrangements. Not all clones reach the TCRdb copy of this immuneACCESS table, which keeps in-frame sequences only. Checked studies attribute under half of the gap to unresolved V genes and leave the rest unexplained. The V and J calls and clone size were taken over from that table, and D and trimming were inferred from the DNA. In this sample the table shows under 200,000 clones, roughly 84% of which occur a single time. Together, the top ten hold more than 14% of the sample.

Findings and caveats that apply to the study as a whole: How much clinical and demographic metadata was included differed by source and by participant, and the metadata was provided uncurated.

One collaborating source in Seattle enrolled patients while the patients were actively infected and followed the patients over time throughout the course of disease. Collaborating institutions collected whole blood in K2EDTA tubes following their own protocols. For TCRbeta analysis, collaborators shipped samples as frozen whole blood, isolated PBMCs, or DNA extracted from either of those sample types. The chain couples TRBV9 to TRBJ1-2; 7 central bases correspond to TRBD1. This clonotype was obtained from a woman aged 70-85 years with COVID-19, enrolled during active disease. Sample: peripheral blood. DNA sequence: TGTGCCAGCAGCGACCAACCCGGGCAGGGGGTAAAGGGCTACACCTTC. This is translated as CASSDQPGQGVKGYTF.